This T cell receptor (beta chain) came from a study of T cells after yellow fever vaccination. The overall study: Fractions of low cell number were prepared using SMART-Seq v4 Ultra Low Input. Findings and limits, study-wide: Weaker, the secondary response had a peak occurring faster, on day 5 versus 15. Re-detected after boosting: most primary clones, 96% of CD4 and around 86% of CD8.

With respect to this clonotype: Its antigen is not known.

TCR cDNA, made by 5'RACE template switching, carried an added universal primer site and UMIs. TCRdb re-derived calls from the 5' RACE reads in MiXCR, one entry per CDR3 protein. The sample lists hundreds of thousands of distinct CDR3 sequences; about 14% were seen once. Germline values: CDR1 SGDLS, CDR2 YYNGEE. The CDR3 is 14 amino acids. Trimming stripped 0 bases from V and 3 bases from J, with 9 bases between. The chain joins TRBV9 to TRBJ1-1, with D tentatively TRBD1 (5 bases). This clonotype originated in a young man who received the YFV17D yellow fever vaccine. The sample was PBMCs, taken on the day of the yellow fever booster vaccination. In DNA form, the CDR3 reads TGTGCCAGCAGCGTAGGGGGGGAGCACACTGAAGCTTTCTTT. It is translated as CASSVGGEHTEAFF.